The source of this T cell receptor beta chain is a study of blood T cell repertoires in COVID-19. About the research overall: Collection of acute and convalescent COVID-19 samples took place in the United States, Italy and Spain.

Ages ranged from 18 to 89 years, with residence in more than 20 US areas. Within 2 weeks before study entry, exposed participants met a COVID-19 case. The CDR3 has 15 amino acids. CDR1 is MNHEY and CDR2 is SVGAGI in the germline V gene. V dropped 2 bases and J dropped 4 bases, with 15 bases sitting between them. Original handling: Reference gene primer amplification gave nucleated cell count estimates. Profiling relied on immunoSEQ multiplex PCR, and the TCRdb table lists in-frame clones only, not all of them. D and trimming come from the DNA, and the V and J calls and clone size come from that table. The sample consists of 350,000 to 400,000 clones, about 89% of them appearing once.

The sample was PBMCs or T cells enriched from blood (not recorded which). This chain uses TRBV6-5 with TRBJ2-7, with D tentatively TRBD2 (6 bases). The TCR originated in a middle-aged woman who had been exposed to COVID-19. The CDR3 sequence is CASSYGAGRGYEQYF. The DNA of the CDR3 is TGTGCCAGCAGTTACGGAGCGGGCCGAGGGTACGAGCAGTACTTC.